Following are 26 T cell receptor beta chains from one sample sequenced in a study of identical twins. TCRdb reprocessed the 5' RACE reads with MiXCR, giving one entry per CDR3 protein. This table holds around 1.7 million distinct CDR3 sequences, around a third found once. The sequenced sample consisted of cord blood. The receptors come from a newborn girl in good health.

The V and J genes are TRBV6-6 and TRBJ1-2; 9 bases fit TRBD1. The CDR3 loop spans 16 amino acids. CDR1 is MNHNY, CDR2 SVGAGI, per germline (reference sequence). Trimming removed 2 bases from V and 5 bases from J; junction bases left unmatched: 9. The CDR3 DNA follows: TGTGCCAGCAGTTACCGTAACGGGACAGGGAGATATGGCTACACCTTC. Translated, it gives CASSYRNGTGRYGYTF.

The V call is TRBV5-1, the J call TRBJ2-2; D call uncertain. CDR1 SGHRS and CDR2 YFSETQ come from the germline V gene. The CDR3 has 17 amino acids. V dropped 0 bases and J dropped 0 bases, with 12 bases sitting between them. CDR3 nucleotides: TGCGCCAGCAGCTTGGTATCCGGAATCGCGAACACCGGGGAGCTGTTTTTT. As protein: CASSLVSGIANTGELFF.

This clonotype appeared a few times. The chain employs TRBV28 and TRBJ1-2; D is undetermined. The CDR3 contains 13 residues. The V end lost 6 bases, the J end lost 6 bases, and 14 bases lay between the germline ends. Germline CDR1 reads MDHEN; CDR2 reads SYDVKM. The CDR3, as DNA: TGTGCCAGCAGGACCGGGAACTTCCATGGCTACACCTTC. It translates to CASRTGNFHGYTF.

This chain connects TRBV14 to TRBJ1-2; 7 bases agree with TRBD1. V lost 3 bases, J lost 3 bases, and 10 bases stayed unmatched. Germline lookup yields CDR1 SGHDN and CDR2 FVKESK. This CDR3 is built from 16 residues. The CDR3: CASSQTGKATDYGYTF. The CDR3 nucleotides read TGTGCCAGCAGCCAGACAGGGAAGGCCACTGACTATGGCTACACCTTC. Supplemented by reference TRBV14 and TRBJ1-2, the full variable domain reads EAGVTQFPSHSVIEKGQTVTLRCDPISGHDNLYWYRRVMGKEIKFLLHFVKESKQDESGMPNNRFLAERTGGTYSTLKVQPAELEDSGVYFCASSQTGKATDYGYTFGSGTRLTVV.

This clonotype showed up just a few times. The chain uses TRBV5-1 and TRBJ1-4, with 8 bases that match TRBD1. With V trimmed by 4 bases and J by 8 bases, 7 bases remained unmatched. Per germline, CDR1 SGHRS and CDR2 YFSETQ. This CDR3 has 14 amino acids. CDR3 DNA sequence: TGCGCCAGCAGCGCCGGGACAGGTGGAGAAAAACTGTTTTTT. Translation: CASSAGTGGEKLFF.

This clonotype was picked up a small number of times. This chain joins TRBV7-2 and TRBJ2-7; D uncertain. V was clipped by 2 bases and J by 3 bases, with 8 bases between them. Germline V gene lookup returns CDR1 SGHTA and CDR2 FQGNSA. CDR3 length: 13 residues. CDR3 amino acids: CASSLTLYYEQYF. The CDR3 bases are TGTGCCAGCAGCTTAACCCTATACTACGAGCAGTACTTC. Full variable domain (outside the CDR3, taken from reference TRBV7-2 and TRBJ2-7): GAGVSQSPSNKVTEKGKDVELRCDPISGHTALYWYRQSLGQGLEFLIYFQGNSAPDKSGLPSDRFSAERTGGSVSTLTIQRTQQEDSAVYLCASSLTLYYEQYFGPGTRLTVT.

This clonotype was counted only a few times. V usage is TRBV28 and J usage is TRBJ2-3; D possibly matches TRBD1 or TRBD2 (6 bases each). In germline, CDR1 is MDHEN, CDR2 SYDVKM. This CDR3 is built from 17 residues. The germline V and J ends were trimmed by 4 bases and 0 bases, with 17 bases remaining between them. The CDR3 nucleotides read TGTGCCAGCAGTTCCCTAGGGGGGAGCCCCAGCACAGATACGCAGTATTTT. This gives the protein CASSSLGGSPSTDTQYF.

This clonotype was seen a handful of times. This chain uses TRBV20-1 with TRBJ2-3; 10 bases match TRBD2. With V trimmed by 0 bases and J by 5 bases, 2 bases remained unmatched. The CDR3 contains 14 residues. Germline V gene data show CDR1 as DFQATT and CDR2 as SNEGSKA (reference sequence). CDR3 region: CSARDPSGRDTQYF. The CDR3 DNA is TGCAGTGCTAGAGATCCTAGCGGGAGAGATACGCAGTATTTT.

DNA of the CDR3: TGTGCCAGCAGCCAATTCCGACTAGCGGGAAATAATGAGCAGTTCTTC. Translated: CASSQFRLAGNNEQFF. V and J are TRBV7-2 and TRBJ2-1; 11 positions match TRBD2. The CDR3 sequence is 16 residues long. Germline CDR1 reads SGHTA; CDR2 reads FQGNSA. Trimming removed 5 bases from V and 7 bases from J; junction bases left unmatched: 10.

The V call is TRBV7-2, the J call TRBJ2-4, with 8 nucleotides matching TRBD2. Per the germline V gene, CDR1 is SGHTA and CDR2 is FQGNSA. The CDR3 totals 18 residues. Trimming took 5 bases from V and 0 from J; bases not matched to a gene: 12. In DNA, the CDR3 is TGTGCCAGCAGCCCCCCTTGGCAGCGGGGGCTAGCCAAAAACATTCAGTACTTC. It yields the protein CASSPPWQRGLAKNIQYF.

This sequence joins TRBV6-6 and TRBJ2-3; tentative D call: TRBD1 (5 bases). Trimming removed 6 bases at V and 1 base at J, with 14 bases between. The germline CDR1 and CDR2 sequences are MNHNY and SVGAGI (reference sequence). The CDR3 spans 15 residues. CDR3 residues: CASSHTLQGTDTQYF. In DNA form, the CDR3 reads TGTGCCAGCAGCCACACCCTACAGGGCACAGATACGCAGTATTTT.

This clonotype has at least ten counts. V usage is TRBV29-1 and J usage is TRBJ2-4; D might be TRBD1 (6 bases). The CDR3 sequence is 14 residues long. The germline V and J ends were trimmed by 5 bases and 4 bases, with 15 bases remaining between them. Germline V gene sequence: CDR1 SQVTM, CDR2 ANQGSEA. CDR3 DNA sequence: TGCAGCGTTTCCTTACGACAGGTTAAAAACATTCAGTACTTC. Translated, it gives CSVSLRQVKNIQYF.

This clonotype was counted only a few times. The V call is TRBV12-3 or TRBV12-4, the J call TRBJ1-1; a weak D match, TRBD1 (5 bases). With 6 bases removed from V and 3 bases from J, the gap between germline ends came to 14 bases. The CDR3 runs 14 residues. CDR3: CASSPFGTDTEAFF. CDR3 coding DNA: TGTGCCAGCAGCCCATTCGGGACGGACACTGAAGCTTTCTTT.

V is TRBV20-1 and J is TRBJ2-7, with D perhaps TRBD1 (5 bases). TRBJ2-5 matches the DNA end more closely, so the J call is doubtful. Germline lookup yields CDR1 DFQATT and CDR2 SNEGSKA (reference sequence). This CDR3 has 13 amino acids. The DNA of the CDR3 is TGCAGTGCTAGAGGTCCTCAGGGAGAGACCCAGTACTTC. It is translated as CSARGPQGETQYF.

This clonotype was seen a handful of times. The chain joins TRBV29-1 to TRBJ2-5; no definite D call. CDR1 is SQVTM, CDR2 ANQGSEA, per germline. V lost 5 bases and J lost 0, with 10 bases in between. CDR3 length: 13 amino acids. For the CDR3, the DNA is TGCAGCGTTTCAAAGGCAGACCAAGAGACCCAGTACTTC. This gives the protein CSVSKADQETQYF.

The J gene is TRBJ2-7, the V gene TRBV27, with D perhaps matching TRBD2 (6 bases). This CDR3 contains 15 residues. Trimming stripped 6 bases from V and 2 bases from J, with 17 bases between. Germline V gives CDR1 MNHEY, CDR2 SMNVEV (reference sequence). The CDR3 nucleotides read TGTGCCAGCAGCCACAGAGTGGGAGGACCCTACGAGCAGTACTTC. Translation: CASSHRVGGPYEQYF.

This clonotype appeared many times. The CDR3 loop reads CASSLRPDTQYF. The CDR3 coding sequence is TGTGCCAGCAGTTTGAGACCAGATACGCAGTATTTT. The V call is TRBV12-3 or TRBV12-4, the J call TRBJ2-3, with D hard to call. The CDR3 loop spans 12 amino acids. The V and J ends lost 3 bases and 4 bases respectively, with 5 bases between them.

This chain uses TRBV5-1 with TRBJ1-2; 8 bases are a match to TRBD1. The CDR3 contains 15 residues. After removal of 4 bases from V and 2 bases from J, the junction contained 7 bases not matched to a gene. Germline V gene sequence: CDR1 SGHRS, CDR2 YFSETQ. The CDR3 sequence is CASSPGTGQNYGYTF. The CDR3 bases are TGCGCCAGCAGCCCCGGGACAGGACAAAACTATGGCTACACCTTC.

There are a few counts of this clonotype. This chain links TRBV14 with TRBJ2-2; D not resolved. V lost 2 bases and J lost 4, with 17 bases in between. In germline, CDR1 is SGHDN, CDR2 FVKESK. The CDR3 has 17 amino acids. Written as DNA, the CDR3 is TGTGCCAGCAGCCAATGGCCGGGCTCGGTTCGCACCGGGGAGCTGTTTTTT. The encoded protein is CASSQWPGSVRTGELFF. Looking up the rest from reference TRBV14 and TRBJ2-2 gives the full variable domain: EAGVTQFPSHSVIEKGQTVTLRCDPISGHDNLYWYRRVMGKEIKFLLHFVKESKQDESGMPNNRFLAERTGGTYSTLKVQPAELEDSGVYFCASSQWPGSVRTGELFFGEGSRLTVL.

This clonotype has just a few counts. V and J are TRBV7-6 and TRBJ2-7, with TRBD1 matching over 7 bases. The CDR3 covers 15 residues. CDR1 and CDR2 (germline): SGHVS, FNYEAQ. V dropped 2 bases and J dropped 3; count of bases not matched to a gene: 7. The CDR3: CASSLLGQNVYEQYF. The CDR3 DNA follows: TGTGCCAGCAGCTTACTGGGACAGAACGTCTACGAGCAGTACTTC.

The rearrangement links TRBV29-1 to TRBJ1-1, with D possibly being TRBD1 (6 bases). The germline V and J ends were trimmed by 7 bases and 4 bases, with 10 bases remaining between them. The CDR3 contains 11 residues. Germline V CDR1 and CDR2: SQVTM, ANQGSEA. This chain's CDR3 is CSGTGSTEAFF. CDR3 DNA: TGCAGCGGCACAGGGTCCACTGAAGCTTTCTTT.

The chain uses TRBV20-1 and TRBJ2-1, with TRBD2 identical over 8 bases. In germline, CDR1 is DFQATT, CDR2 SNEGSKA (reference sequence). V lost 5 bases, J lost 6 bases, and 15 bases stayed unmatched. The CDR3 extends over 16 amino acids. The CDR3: CSAGGMFSGNRNEQFF. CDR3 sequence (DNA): TGCAGTGCTGGGGGAATGTTTAGCGGGAACCGCAATGAGCAGTTCTTC.

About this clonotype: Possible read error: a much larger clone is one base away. The CDR3 protein is CASSLGRTYGNTF. The CDR3 coding sequence is TGTGCCAGCAGCTTGGGACGGACCTATGGCAACACCTTC. The chain uses TRBV5-5 and TRBJ1-2; D gene unclear. This CDR3 is built from 13 residues. Germline assignment: CDR1 SGHKS and CDR2 YYEKEE (reference sequence). Using reference TRBV5-5 and TRBJ1-2 for the parts outside the CDR3, the full variable domain is DAGVTQSPTHLIKTRGQQVTLRCSPISGHKSVSWYQQVLGQGPQFIFQYYEKEERGRGNFPDRFSARQFPNYSSELNVNALLLGDSALYLCASSLGRTYGNTFGSGTRLTVV.

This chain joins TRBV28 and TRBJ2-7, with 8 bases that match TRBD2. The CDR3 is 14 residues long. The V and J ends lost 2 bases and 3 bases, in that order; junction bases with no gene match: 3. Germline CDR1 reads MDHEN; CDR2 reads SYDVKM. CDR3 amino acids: CASSLIAGHYEQYF. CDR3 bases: TGTGCCAGCAGTTTAATAGCGGGGCACTACGAGCAGTACTTC.

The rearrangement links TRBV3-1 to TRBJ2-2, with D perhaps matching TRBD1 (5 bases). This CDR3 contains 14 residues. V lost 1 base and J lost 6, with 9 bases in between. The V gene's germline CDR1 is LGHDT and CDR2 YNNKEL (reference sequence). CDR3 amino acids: CASSQARAPGELFF. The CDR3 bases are TGTGCCAGCAGCCAAGCCAGGGCCCCCGGGGAGCTGTTTTTT.

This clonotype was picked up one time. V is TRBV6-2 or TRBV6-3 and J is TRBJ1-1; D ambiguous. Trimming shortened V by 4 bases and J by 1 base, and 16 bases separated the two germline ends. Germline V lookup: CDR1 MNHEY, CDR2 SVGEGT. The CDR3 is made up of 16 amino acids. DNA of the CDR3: TGTGCCAGCAGTTCGCCTCGGGCCCTGGGGAACACTGAAGCTTTCTTT. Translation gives CASSSPRALGNTEAFF.